These 14 T cell receptor beta chains came from one sample sequenced in a study of beta chain features in type 1 diabetes. Study results and limitations: Among patients with Type 1 diabetes, TCRB CDR3s were moderately but significantly shorter in every one of the four CD4+ subsets.

Their antigens remain unidentified. cDNA synthesis used the whole RNA isolate, giving expressed TCRB sequences. Sequencing used immunoSEQ multiplex PCR; TCRdb keeps in-frame clones, though not all of them. The data contain about 660,000 clones, about an eighth of them singletons. Sequenced material: naive CD4+ T cells from blood. The receptor source for this set is a man aged 18-30 years with type 1 diabetes.

V and J are TRBV25-1 and TRBJ1-2; 10 bases are a match to TRBD1. The germline V gene has CDR1 MGHDK and CDR2 SYGVNS. V lost 4 bases to trimming and J lost 2 bases; unmatched junction nucleotides: 1. The CDR3 spans 14 residues. The CDR3 loop reads CASSGQGANYGYTF. The CDR3 coding sequence is TGTGCCAGCAGTGGACAGGGGGCGAACTATGGCTACACCTTC.

This clone was seen a few times. The rearrangement uses TRBV25-1 and TRBJ2-7, with TRBD1 identical over 7 bases. Germline values: CDR1 MGHDK, CDR2 SYGVNS. This CDR3 region has 13 residues. V shed 8 bases and J 3 bases; nucleotides not matched to a gene: 7. CDR3 nucleotide sequence: TGTGCCAGCGTTGAAGGGGGCCGCTACGAGCAGTACTTC. Its protein is CASVEGGRYEQYF.

This clone was observed a handful of times. V and J are TRBV30 and TRBJ2-2; D assignment may be TRBD1 or TRBD2 (5 bases each). The V and J ends lost 1 base and 6 bases respectively, with 9 bases between them. The CDR3 covers 13 residues. Per germline, CDR1 GTSNPN and CDR2 SVGIG (reference sequence). In DNA, the CDR3 is TGTGCCTGGAGTGAGGGACGGCCCGGGGAGCTGTTTTTT. Its protein is CAWSEGRPGELFF. The whole variable domain, filled in from reference TRBV30 and TRBJ2-2, reads SQTIHQWPATLVQPVGSPLSLECTVEGTSNPNLYWYRQAAGRGLQLLFYSVGIGQISSEVPQNLSASRPQDRQFILSSKKLLLSDSGFYLCAWSEGRPGELFFGEGSRLTVL.

The rearrangement uses TRBV19 and TRBJ2-6; D remains unclear. Trimming removed 1 base from V and 0 bases from J, with 7 bases in between. CDR1 and CDR2 (germline): LNHDA, SQIVND (reference sequence). The CDR3 is made up of 16 amino acids. The chain's CDR3 is CASSIGEVSGANVLTF. In DNA, the CDR3 is TGTGCCAGTAGTATAGGAGAAGTCTCTGGGGCCAACGTCCTGACTTTC.

This chain links TRBV30 with TRBJ2-7; 8 bases match TRBD1. CDR1 is GTSNPN, CDR2 SVGIG, per germline (reference sequence). Trimming removed 1 base from V and 3 bases from J; junction bases left unmatched: 2. CDR3 length equals 13 residues. The CDR3 bases are TGTGCCTGGAGTGGGACAGGGTACTACGAGCAGTACTTC. Amino acids: CAWSGTGYYEQYF.

On this clone itself: The sample contains more than one DNA sequence encoding this CDR3. The chain combines TRBV5-1 with TRBJ2-6, with D uncertain. The CDR3 is 14 amino acids. CDR1 SGHRS and CDR2 YFSETQ come from the germline V gene. V was pared by 4 bases and J by 1 base, with 6 bases between. CDR3: CASSLLSGANVLTF. The CDR3 DNA reads as TGCGCCAGCAGCCTCTTATCTGGGGCCAACGTCCTGACTTTC.

The rearrangement uses TRBV9 and TRBJ2-1; D unclear. The CDR3 consists of 13 residues. The germline V and J ends were trimmed by 6 bases and 6 bases, with 13 bases remaining between them. CDR1 and CDR2 (germline): SGDLS, YYNGEE. CDR3 nucleotide sequence: TGTGCCAGCATCCCAATCGGTGGCAATGAGCAGTTCTTC. Translated: CASIPIGGNEQFF.

A few counts support this clone. The chain carries TRBV10-3 and TRBJ2-6; the match to TRBD2 covers 8 bases. Trimming took 3 bases from V and 3 from J; bases not matched to a gene: 7. Germline V gene lookup returns CDR1 ENHRY and CDR2 SYGVKD. This CDR3 region has 17 residues. CDR3 bases: TGTGCCATCAGTGAACAAGCGGGAGTTGATGGGGCCAACGTCCTGACTTTC. Translation: CAISEQAGVDGANVLTF.

This clone came up a few times. V usage is TRBV28 and J usage is TRBJ2-3; D gene unclear. Germline CDR1 is MDHEN and CDR2 is SYDVKM. V was pared by 3 bases and J by 5 bases, with 9 bases between. The CDR3 runs to 13 residues. The CDR3 coding sequence is TGTGCCAGCAGTTTCCCTCGAGTAGATACGCAGTATTTT. This codes for CASSFPRVDTQYF.

A few counts support this clone. V gene TRBV4-2 combines with J gene TRBJ2-5, with D possibly TRBD1 on 5 matching bases. The CDR3 contains 13 residues. The V end lost 4 bases, the J end lost 5 bases, and 11 bases lay between the germline ends. Germline V gene lookup returns CDR1 LGHNA and CDR2 YNFKEQ. CDR3 amino acids: CASSPDQGETQYF. CDR3 sequence (DNA): TGTGCCAGCAGCCCCGACCAGGGCGAGACCCAGTACTTC.

There are a few counts of this clone. The chain carries TRBV14 and TRBJ2-3; D remains unclear. The CDR3 runs to 14 residues. Between the trimmed V and J ends, which lost 4 bases and 5 bases, there was a span of 13 bases. Germline lookup yields CDR1 SGHDN and CDR2 FVKESK. The CDR3 DNA follows: TGTGCCAGCAGCCGGGCCGCGTGGGGAGATACGCAGTATTTT. Encoded protein: CASSRAAWGDTQYF.

This clone was found a few times. The V call is TRBV2, the J call TRBJ2-5; D remains unclear. The CDR3 has 13 amino acids. Germline V lookup: CDR1 SNHLY, CDR2 FYNNEI. Trimming left V 8 bases short and J 5 bases short, with 15 bases between. CDR3 amino acids: CASRLPSQETQYF. The CDR3 nucleotides are TGTGCCAGCCGGTTACCCTCCCAGGAGACCCAGTACTTC.

The J gene is TRBJ1-4, the V gene TRBV30; possible D gene TRBD1, 5 bases. Germline CDR1 GTSNPN, CDR2 SVGIG (reference sequence). V was shortened by 2 bases and J by 6 bases, with 10 bases between the two germline ends. The CDR3 runs 13 residues. CDR3 nucleotide sequence: TGTGCCTGGAGTAGCAGGGACGATGAAAAACTGTTTTTT. Its translation: CAWSSRDDEKLFF.

Regarding this clone: Other DNA variants within this sample encode the same CDR3. This sequence joins TRBV29-1 and TRBJ2-2; maybe TRBD2 (5 bases). Germline-derived CDR1 and CDR2 are SQVTM and ANQGSEA. The CDR3 extends over 12 amino acids. Trimming pared 4 bases from V and 5 bases from J, leaving 8 bases between. The CDR3: CSVGRGTGELFF. CDR3 coding DNA: TGCAGCGTTGGACGGGGAACCGGGGAGCTGTTTTTT.